This TCR beta chain was obtained from a study of cytomegalovirus exposure and HLA in healthy donors. This PCR relied on a set of 60 Vbeta primers and 13 Jbeta primers. Sequencing used immunoSEQ multiplex PCR; TCRdb keeps in-frame clones, though not all of them. The sample has 150,000 to 200,000 clones, about four fifths seen once. This clone was picked up a small number of times. Antigen unknown. Study outcomes and limitations: Earlier results showed most TCR beta V segments being productive about 87% or about 30% of the time. It was only CMV serostatus that was available as immune exposure information. Altogether, 160 or so TCR beta chains were recorded as cytomegalovirus-associated.

The CDR3 runs 14 residues. Deletions cut 3 bases from V and 4 bases from J, with 13 bases between. CDR1 and CDR2 (germline): SGDLS, YYNGEE. The sequenced sample consisted of PBMCs. The source is a young woman in good health and CMV-seronegative. V is TRBV9 and J is TRBJ2-5; D is possibly TRBD2 (5 bases). The CDR3 coding sequence is TGTGCCAGCAGCGGCCATCCTGGGAGAGAGACCCAGTACTTC. Its translation is CASSGHPGRETQYF.